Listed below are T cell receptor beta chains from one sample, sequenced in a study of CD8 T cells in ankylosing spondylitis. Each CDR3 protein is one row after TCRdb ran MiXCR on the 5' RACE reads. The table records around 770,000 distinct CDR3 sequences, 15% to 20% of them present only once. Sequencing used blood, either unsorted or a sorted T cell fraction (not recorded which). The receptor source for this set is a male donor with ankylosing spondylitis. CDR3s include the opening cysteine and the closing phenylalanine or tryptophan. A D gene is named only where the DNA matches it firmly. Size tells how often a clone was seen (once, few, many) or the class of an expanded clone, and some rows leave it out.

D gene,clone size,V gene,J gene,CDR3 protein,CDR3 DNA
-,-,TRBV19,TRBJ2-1,CAAGRGGRKYF,TGTGCCGCAGGCAGGGGGGGCCGAAAATATTTC
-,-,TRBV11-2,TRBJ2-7,CASSLRGGGIYEQYF,TGTGCCAGCAGCTTAAGAGGGGGTGGTATATACGAGCAGTACTTC
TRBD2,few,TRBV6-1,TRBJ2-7,CASSPRLAGNPYEQYF,TGTGCCAGCAGTCCCCGACTAGCGGGCAACCCCTACGAGCAGTACTTC
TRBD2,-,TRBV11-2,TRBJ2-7,CASSFRTSGPSYEQYF,TGTGCCAGCAGCTTCCGGACTAGCGGGCCCTCCTACGAGCAGTACTTC
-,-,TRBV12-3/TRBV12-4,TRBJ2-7,CASSIWGNEQYF,TGTGCCAGCAGTATCTGGGGGAACGAGCAGTACTTC
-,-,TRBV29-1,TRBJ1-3,CSVEDRPAESGNTIYF,TGCAGCGTTGAAGATAGACCAGCCGAGTCTGGAAACACCATATATTTT
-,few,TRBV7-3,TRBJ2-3,CASSREFGTDTQYF,TGTGCCAGCAGCCGGGAGTTTGGCACAGATACGCAGTATTTT
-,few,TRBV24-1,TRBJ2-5,CATSGDKRETQYF,TGTGCCACCAGTGGCGACAAGCGGGAGACCCAGTACTTC
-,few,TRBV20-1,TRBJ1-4,CSAHLGGGPEKLFF,TGCAGTGCCCACCTGGGGGGAGGCCCTGAAAAACTGTTTTTT
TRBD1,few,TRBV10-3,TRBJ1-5,CAIGTDRGNQPQHF,TGTGCCATCGGGACTGACAGGGGAAATCAGCCCCAGCATTTT
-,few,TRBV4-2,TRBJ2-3,CASSQISVGKADTQYF,TGTGCCAGCAGCCAAATTTCCGTGGGGAAAGCAGATACGCAGTATTTT
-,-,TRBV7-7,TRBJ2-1,CASSAWGSRNEQFF,TGTGCCAGCAGTGCCTGGGGGAGTAGGAATGAGCAGTTCTTC
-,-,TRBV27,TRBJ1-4,CASSDRTGFNEKLFF,TGTGCCAGCAGTGATCGGACGGGGTTTAATGAAAAACTGTTTTTT
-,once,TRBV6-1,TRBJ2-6,CASKTPSGANVLTF,TGTGCCAGCAAGACGCCCTCTGGGGCCAACGTCCTGACTTTC
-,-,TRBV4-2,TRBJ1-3,CASSQGAGGRGTGNTIYF,TGTGCCAGCAGCCAAGGGGCCGGGGGGCGGGGCACTGGAAACACCATATATTTT
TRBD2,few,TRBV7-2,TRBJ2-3,CASSRGLAGAEDTQYF,TGTGCCAGCAGCAGAGGACTAGCGGGGGCTGAAGATACGCAGTATTTT
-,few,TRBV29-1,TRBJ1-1,CSVGGYTEAFF,TGCAGCGTTGGGGGGTACACTGAAGCTTTCTTT
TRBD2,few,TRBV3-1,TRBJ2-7,CASSQGLAGGPQMNEQYF,TGTGCCAGCAGCCAGGGACTAGCGGGAGGGCCGCAGATGAACGAGCAGTACTTC
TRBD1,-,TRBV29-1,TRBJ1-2,CSVDIQGIGGYTF,TGCAGCGTTGATATACAGGGGATCGGTGGCTACACCTTC
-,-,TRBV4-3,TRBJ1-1,CASSQGLGLGSGGRSTEAFF,TGCGCCAGCAGCCAAGGACTTGGGCTCGGATCGGGGGGCAGGTCCACTGAAGCTTTCTTT
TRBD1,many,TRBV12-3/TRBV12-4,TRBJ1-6,CASSLPPRTGDSTLHF,TGTGCCAGCAGTCTCCCTCCCAGGACAGGGGACTCCACCCTCCACTTT
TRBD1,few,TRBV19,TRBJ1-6,CASSPRQGARSPLHF,TGTGCCAGTAGTCCCAGACAGGGGGCGAGGTCACCCCTCCACTTT
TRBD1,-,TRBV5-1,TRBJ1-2,CASSYTGGAGYTF,TGCGCCAGCAGCTACACAGGGGGCGCCGGCTACACCTTC
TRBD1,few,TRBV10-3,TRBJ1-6,CAISEPTGATSPLHF,TGTGCCATCAGTGAACCGACAGGGGCTACTTCACCCCTCCACTTT
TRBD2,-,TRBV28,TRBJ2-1,CASSISSGSSYNEQFF,TGTGCCAGCAGTATCTCGAGCGGGAGCTCCTACAATGAGCAGTTCTTC
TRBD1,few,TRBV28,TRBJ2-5,CASRSPGGGQETQYF,TGTGCCAGCAGATCCCCAGGGGGTGGCCAAGAGACCCAGTACTTC
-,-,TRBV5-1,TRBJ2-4,CASSWGGQAVVDIQYF,TGCGCCAGCAGCTGGGGGGGACAGGCAGTCGTGGACATTCAGTACTTC
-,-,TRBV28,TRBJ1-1,CASSFTAGTEAFF,TGTGCCAGCAGTTTCACCGCGGGTACTGAAGCTTTCTTT
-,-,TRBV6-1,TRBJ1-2,CASSEKGPYGYTF,TGTGCCAGCAGTGAAAAGGGGCCCTATGGCTACACCTTC
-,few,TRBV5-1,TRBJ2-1,CASSLGPTTSYNEQFF,TGCGCCAGCAGCTTGGGACCCACTACTTCCTACAATGAGCAGTTCTTC
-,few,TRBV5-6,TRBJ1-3,CASRSGALSGNTIYF,TGTGCCAGCAGGTCAGGGGCGCTCTCTGGAAACACCATATATTTT